This TCR beta chain was found in a study of T cell changes during pregnancy in multiple sclerosis (dated by TCRdb to between 2018 and 2021). General notes on the study: The study looked at changes in the T cell repertoire across pregnancy in women with multiple sclerosis.

Note on this clone: It lacks a known antigen. It has no much larger one-base neighbor in the sample; base qualities were not kept.

The library relied on the immunoSEQ multiplex PCR assay. Drawn from immuneACCESS, this table holds only the in-frame rearrangements with V and J called that TCRdb kept. Clones are partly lost; checked studies trace under half to an unresolved V gene and leave the rest unexplained. The sample profile shows some 94,000 clones; about 91% of them were found once. The ten largest clones capture around 1.8% of the sample. The sequence was collected from a female donor in good health, enrolled as a control in a pregnancy study. The source was peripheral blood, collected in the first trimester of pregnancy.

The encoded CDR3 is CAWSGLAGGLKSQYF. The DNA sequence reads TGTGCCTGGAGCGGGCTAGCGGGGGGGCTTAAGTCCCAGTACTTC. The rearrangement joined TRBV30 to TRBJ2-5; 12 bases in the junction line up with TRBD2. The CDR3 starts with the cysteine, ends with the phenylalanine, and has 15 residues. Only the CDR3 DNA is retained, 45 bases long and in frame from the first base. The CDR1 and CDR2 encoded by the germline V gene (reference sequence) are GTSNPN and SVGIG. V trim: 3 bases; J trim: 9 bases; unmatched bases: 11. Where the CDR3 stops, the reference TRBV30 and TRBJ2-5 genes take over; the full variable domain is SQTIHQWPATLVQPVGSPLSLECTVEGTSNPNLYWYRQAAGRGLQLLFYSVGIGQISSEVPQNLSASRPQDRQFILSSKKLLLSDSGFYLCAWSGLAGGLKSQYFGPGTRLLVL.